The 22 T cell receptor beta chains below all came from one sample that was sequenced in a study of cytomegalovirus exposure and HLA in healthy donors. Primers: 60 Vbeta forward and 13 Jbeta reverse. Some clones are missing from TCRdb's copy, which holds only in-frame ones; the method was immunoSEQ multiplex PCR. This table holds about 110,000 clones. Sequenced sample: PBMCs. The receptors here all came from a man between 25 and 39 years old in good health and CMV-seronegative.

The chain has TRBV30 and TRBJ1-1; D perhaps matches TRBD1 (6 bases). V shed 4 bases and J shed 6 bases, with 12 bases lying between them. CDR1 is GTSNPN, CDR2 SVGIG, per germline (reference sequence). The CDR3 has 12 residues. The CDR3 coding sequence is TGTGCCTGGACGCGGGGGCAAGCTGAAGCTTTCTTT. Protein: CAWTRGQAEAFF.

The rearrangement joins TRBV5-1 to TRBJ2-6; TRBD1 might be the D (6 bases). The germline V gene has CDR1 SGHRS and CDR2 YFSETQ. V gave up 6 bases and J gave up 4 bases, with 14 bases separating them. The CDR3 totals 15 residues. CDR3 amino acids: CASTLGGAGANVLTF. The CDR3 bases are TGCGCCAGCACCCTAGGGGGTGCCGGGGCCAACGTCCTGACTTTC.

The chain links TRBV28 to TRBJ1-4; 7 nucleotides agree with TRBD1. Germline V gene lookup returns CDR1 MDHEN and CDR2 SYDVKM. The CDR3 is made up of 15 amino acids. J was trimmed by 7 bases and V by 8 bases; bases with no gene match: 13. CDR3 sequence reads: CASQLGGRGVEKLFF. Written as DNA, the CDR3 is TGTGCCAGCCAACTAGGAGGCAGGGGGGTTGAAAAACTGTTTTTT.

The rearrangement joins TRBV27 to TRBJ1-1, with 7 bases identical to TRBD1. J lost 5 bases, V lost 2 bases, and 5 bases had no gene match. Germline loops: CDR1 MNHEY, CDR2 SMNVEV (reference sequence). The CDR3 spans 14 residues. The CDR3 spells CASSLQGVGTEAFF. The CDR3 DNA reads as TGTGCCAGCAGTTTACAGGGGGTGGGGACTGAAGCTTTCTTT.

This rearrangement joins TRBV2 to TRBJ1-1, with unresolved D. Germline assignment: CDR1 SNHLY and CDR2 FYNNEI. V gave up 6 bases and J gave up 0 bases, with 8 bases separating them. The CDR3 length is 13 residues. This CDR3 is CASSPVMNTEAFF. The CDR3 DNA reads TGTGCCAGCAGCCCAGTCATGAACACTGAAGCTTTCTTT.

The V call is TRBV5-1, the J call TRBJ2-5; 9 nucleotides agree with TRBD1. The J call may not be correct, given that the DNA end is closer to TRBJ2-7. CDR3 size: 15 residues. Per the germline V gene, CDR1 is SGHRS and CDR2 is YFSETQ. The CDR3 nucleotides read TGCGCCAGCAGCTTGGGGGGACAGGGTCTAGACGAGCAGTACTTC. The encoded protein is CASSLGGQGLDEQYF.

The V and J genes are TRBV5-1 and TRBJ1-2, with D tentatively TRBD1 (6 bases). This CDR3 is built from 16 residues. The germline gives CDR1 SGHRS, CDR2 YFSETQ. The V end was cut by 4 bases, the J end by 0 bases, with 16 bases between. The CDR3, as DNA: TGCGCCAGCAGCCTAAGACAGGCACCGCCTAACTATGGCTACACCTTC. Translating it yields CASSLRQAPPNYGYTF. The full variable domain, completed using reference TRBV5-1 and TRBJ1-2, is KAGVTQTPRYLIKTRGQQVTLSCSPISGHRSVSWYQQTPGQGLQFLFEYFSETQRNKGNFPGRFSGRQFSNSRSEMNVSTLELGDSALYLCASSLRQAPPNYGYTFGSGTRLTVV.

The gene calls are TRBV7-2 and TRBJ1-3; perhaps TRBD1 as D (5 bases). Between the trimmed V and J ends, which lost 1 base and 0 bases, there was a span of 13 bases. This CDR3 region has 17 residues. In germline, CDR1 is SGHTA, CDR2 FQGNSA. The CDR3 loop is CASSLGGSGGSGNTIYF. DNA of the CDR3: TGTGCCAGCAGCTTAGGAGGTTCCGGGGGCTCTGGAAACACCATATATTTT. The entire variable domain, with the rest obtained from reference TRBV7-2 and TRBJ1-3, is as follows: GAGVSQSPSNKVTEKGKDVELRCDPISGHTALYWYRQSLGQGLEFLIYFQGNSAPDKSGLPSDRFSAERTGGSVSTLTIQRTQQEDSAVYLCASSLGGSGGSGNTIYFGEGSWLTVV.

The chain employs TRBV6-5 and TRBJ2-7; no firm D call. Germline assignment: CDR1 MNHEY and CDR2 SVGAGI. The V and J ends lost 2 bases and 5 bases respectively, with 10 bases between them. The CDR3 consists of 13 residues. CDR3 sequence: CASSYLRFDEQYF. Written as DNA, the CDR3 is TGTGCCAGCAGTTACCTGAGGTTCGACGAGCAGTACTTC.

This rearrangement joins TRBV9 to TRBJ1-4; TRBD1 matches at 7 bases. From germline, CDR1 is SGDLS and CDR2 YYNGEE. CDR3 length: 14 amino acids. Trimming at V came to 0 bases and at J to 6 bases, leaving 2 bases not matched to a gene. The DNA of the CDR3 is TGTGCCAGCAGCGTAGATCAGGGGGATGAAAAACTGTTTTTT. Its protein is CASSVDQGDEKLFF.

CDR3 amino acids: CASSSVGGHEQYF. CDR3 nucleotide sequence: TGTGCCAGTAGCTCGGTCGGGGGGCATGAGCAGTACTTC. The gene calls are TRBV19 and TRBJ2-7; possible D gene TRBD2, 7 bases. The CDR3 consists of 13 residues. Deletions cut 6 bases from V and 7 bases from J, with 16 bases between. The germline V gene has CDR1 LNHDA and CDR2 SQIVND (reference sequence).

Concerning this clone itself: Other DNA sequences in this specimen translate into the identical CDR3. V and J are TRBV5-1 and TRBJ2-6; tentative D call: TRBD2 (5 bases). The V and J ends lost 2 bases and 1 base respectively, with 10 bases between them. The V gene's germline CDR1 is SGHRS and CDR2 YFSETQ. The CDR3 totals 16 residues. The DNA of the CDR3 is TGCGCCAGCAGCTTAGGAGGTTCGTCTGGGGCCAACGTCCTGACTTTC. It translates to CASSLGGSSGANVLTF.

The chain links TRBV6-5 to TRBJ1-1, with TRBD1 matching 7 bases. J was trimmed by 10 bases and V by 2 bases; bases with no gene match: 7. Germline V gene data show CDR1 as MNHEY and CDR2 as SVGAGI. The CDR3 runs 13 residues. The chain's CDR3 is CASSYPTGIRAFF. CDR3 nucleotide sequence: TGTGCCAGCAGTTACCCGACAGGGATTCGAGCTTTCTTT.

The CDR3 region is CASSLTLYEQYF. CDR3 DNA: TGTGCCAGCAGCTTAACCCTATACGAGCAGTACTTC. V usage is TRBV7-2 and J usage is TRBJ2-7; D not certain. The germline gives CDR1 SGHTA, CDR2 FQGNSA. The CDR3 has 12 residues. V dropped 2 bases and J dropped 4 bases, with 6 bases sitting between them.

V and J are TRBV2 and TRBJ1-3; 7 nucleotides line up with TRBD1. The junction had 10 bases not matched to a gene; V was cut back by 6 bases and J by 5 bases. This CDR3 has 15 amino acids. Germline lookup yields CDR1 SNHLY and CDR2 FYNNEI. Here the CDR3 reads CASSGGQVPRNTIYF. The CDR3 DNA reads TGTGCCAGCAGCGGAGGACAGGTTCCTCGAAACACCATATATTTT.

The genes are TRBV27 and TRBJ2-2; 10 bases match TRBD2. The CDR3 totals 16 residues. Trimming took 5 bases from V and 7 from J; bases not matched to a gene: 10. From germline, CDR1 is MNHEY and CDR2 SMNVEV (reference sequence). This CDR3 is CASSPSGGGVFGELFF. In nucleotides, the CDR3 is TGTGCCAGCAGTCCAAGCGGGGGGGGCGTGTTCGGGGAGCTGTTTTTT.

V usage is TRBV4-2 and J usage is TRBJ1-1; D gene ambiguous. Deletions cut 1 base from V and 2 bases from J, with 5 bases between. Germline loops: CDR1 LGHNA, CDR2 YNFKEQ. This CDR3 comprises 13 residues. The CDR3 region is CASSQVKNTEAFF. The DNA of the CDR3 is TGTGCCAGCAGCCAAGTTAAAAACACTGAAGCTTTCTTT.

The V gene is TRBV5-1, the J gene TRBJ2-5, with D maybe TRBD1 (6 bases). Germline V gene lookup returns CDR1 SGHRS and CDR2 YFSETQ. There are 16 residues in the CDR3. Trimming shortened V by 0 bases and J by 4 bases, and 16 bases separated the two germline ends. CDR3: CASSLEGRGIGETQYF. DNA of the CDR3: TGCGCCAGCAGCTTGGAAGGCAGGGGAATTGGAGAGACCCAGTACTTC.

The chain has TRBV7-6 and TRBJ2-3; TRBD1 aligns across 9 bases. The CDR3 length is 15 residues. The V gene end was trimmed by 5 bases and the J gene end by 1 base; junction bases not matched to a gene: 4. Germline lookup yields CDR1 SGHVS and CDR2 FNYEAQ. CDR3 sequence reads: CASSQQGAGTDTQYF. The DNA of the CDR3 is TGTGCCAGCAGCCAACAGGGGGCTGGCACAGATACGCAGTATTTT.

The chain couples TRBV4-1 to TRBJ2-7, with D possibly being TRBD1 (5 bases). Between the trimmed V and J ends, which lost 2 bases and 3 bases, there was a span of 14 bases. From germline, CDR1 is MGHRA and CDR2 YSYEKL. The CDR3 length is 15 residues. The CDR3 spells CASSQHQGFYYEQYF. DNA of the CDR3: TGCGCCAGCAGCCAACACCAGGGTTTCTACTACGAGCAGTACTTC.

J is TRBJ1-6 and V is TRBV5-6; possible D gene TRBD1, 5 bases. CDR1 and CDR2 from the germline V gene are SGHDT and YYEEEE. The CDR3 totals 14 residues. V lost 1 base and J 7 bases, leaving 9 bases between the germline ends. This CDR3 is CASSLIGGNSPLHF. As DNA, the CDR3 is TGTGCCAGCAGCTTGATTGGGGGGAATTCACCCCTCCACTTT.

J is TRBJ1-1 and V is TRBV6-1; D is ambiguous. The CDR3 sequence is 14 residues long. The germline V and J ends were trimmed by 6 bases and 1 base, with 12 bases remaining between them. CDR1 MNHNS and CDR2 SASEGT come from the germline V gene. The CDR3 DNA sequence: TGTGCCAGCAGCACGACGGCGGCGAACACTGAAGCTTTCTTT. This translates into CASSTTAANTEAFF.